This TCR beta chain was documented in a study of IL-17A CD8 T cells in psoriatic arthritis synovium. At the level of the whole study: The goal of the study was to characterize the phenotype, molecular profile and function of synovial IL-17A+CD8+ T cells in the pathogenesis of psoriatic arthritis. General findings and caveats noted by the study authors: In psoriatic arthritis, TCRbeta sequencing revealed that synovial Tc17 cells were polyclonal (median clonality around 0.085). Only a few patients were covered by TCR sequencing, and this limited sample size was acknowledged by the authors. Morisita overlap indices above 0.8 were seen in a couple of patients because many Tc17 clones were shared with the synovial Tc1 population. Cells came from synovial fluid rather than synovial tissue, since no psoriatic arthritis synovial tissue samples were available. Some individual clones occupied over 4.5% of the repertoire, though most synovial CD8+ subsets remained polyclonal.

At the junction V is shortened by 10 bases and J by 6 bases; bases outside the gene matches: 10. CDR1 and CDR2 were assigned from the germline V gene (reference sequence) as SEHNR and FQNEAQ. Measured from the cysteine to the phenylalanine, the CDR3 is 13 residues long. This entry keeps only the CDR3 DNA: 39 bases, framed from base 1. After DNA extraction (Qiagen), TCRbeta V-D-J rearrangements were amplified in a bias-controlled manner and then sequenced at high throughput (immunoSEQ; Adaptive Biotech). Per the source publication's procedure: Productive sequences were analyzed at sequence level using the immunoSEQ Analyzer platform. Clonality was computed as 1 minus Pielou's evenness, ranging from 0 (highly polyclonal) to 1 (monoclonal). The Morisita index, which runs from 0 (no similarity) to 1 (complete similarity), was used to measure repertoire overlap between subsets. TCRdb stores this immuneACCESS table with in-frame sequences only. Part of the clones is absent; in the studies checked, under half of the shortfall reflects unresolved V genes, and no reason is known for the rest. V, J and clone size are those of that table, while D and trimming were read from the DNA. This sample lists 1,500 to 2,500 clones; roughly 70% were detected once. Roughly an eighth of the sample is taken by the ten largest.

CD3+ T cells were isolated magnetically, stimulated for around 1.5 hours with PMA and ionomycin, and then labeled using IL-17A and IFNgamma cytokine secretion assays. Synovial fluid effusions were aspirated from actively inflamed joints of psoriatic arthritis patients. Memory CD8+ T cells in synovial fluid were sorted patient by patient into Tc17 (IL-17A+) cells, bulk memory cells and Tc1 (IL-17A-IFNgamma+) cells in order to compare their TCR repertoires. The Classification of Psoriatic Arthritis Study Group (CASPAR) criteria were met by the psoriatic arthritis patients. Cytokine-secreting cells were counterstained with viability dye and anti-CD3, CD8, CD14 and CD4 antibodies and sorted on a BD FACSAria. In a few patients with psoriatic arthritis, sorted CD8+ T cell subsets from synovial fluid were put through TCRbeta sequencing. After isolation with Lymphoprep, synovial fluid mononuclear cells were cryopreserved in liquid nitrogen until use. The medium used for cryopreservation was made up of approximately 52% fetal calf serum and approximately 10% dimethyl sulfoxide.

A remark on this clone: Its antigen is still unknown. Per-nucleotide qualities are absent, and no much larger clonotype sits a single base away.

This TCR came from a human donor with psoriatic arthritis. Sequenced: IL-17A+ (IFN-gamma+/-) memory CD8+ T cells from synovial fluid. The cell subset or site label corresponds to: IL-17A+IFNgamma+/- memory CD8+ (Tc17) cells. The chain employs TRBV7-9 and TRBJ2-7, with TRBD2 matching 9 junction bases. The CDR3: CAILREGQGEQYF. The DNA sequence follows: TGTGCCATTCTGCGGGAGGGCCAGGGCGAGCAGTACTTC.